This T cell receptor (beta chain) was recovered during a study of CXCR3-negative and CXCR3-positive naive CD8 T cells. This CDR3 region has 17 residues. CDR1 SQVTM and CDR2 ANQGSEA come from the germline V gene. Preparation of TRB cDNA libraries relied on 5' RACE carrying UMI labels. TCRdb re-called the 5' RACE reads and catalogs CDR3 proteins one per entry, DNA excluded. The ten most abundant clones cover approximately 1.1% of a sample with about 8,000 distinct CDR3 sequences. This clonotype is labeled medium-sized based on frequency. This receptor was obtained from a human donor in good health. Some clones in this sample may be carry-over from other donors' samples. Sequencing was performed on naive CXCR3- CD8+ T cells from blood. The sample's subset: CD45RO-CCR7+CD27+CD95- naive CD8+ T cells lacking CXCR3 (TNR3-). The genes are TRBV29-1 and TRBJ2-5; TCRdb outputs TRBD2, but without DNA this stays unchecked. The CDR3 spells CSVGTSGSVEGWETQYF.